One sample yielded the 7 T cell receptor beta chains listed below, sequenced in a study of cytotoxic CD8 clonotypes in ibrutinib-treated CLL. Assay: immunoSEQ multiplex PCR; the TCRdb copy retains only in-frame clones and omits some. The sample carries about 18,000 clones, 75% to 85% recorded once. The sample in question was PBMCs, obtained before ibrutinib treatment. The receptor set was obtained from a human donor with chronic lymphocytic leukemia.

The chain links TRBV27 to TRBJ2-5; D unresolved. CDR1 and CDR2 from the germline V gene are MNHEY and SMNVEV (reference sequence). The CDR3 consists of 13 residues. V was pared by 1 base and J by 2 bases, with 5 bases between. The CDR3 sequence is CASSLYGQETQYF. As DNA, the CDR3 is TGTGCCAGCAGTTTATACGGGCAAGAGACCCAGTACTTC.

The V gene is TRBV5-1, the J gene TRBJ2-2; TRBD1 is a possible D gene (8 bases). This CDR3 comprises 18 residues. Trimming took off 8 bases at V and 3 bases at J, with 26 bases between the two ends. Germline loops: CDR1 SGHRS, CDR2 YFSETQ. CDR3 sequence (DNA): TGCGCCAGAAAGATCTTCGGACAGGGAGGGTTAGACACCGGGGAGCTGTTTTTT. Translating it yields CARKIFGQGGLDTGELFF.

CDR3 sequence reads: CASSLGPGSGYTF. The CDR3 DNA follows: TGTGCCAGCAGCTTAGGGCCGGGGTCGGGCTACACCTTC. V and J are TRBV7-2 and TRBJ1-2; the D is unclear. Germline values: CDR1 SGHTA, CDR2 FQGNSA. V shed 1 base and J shed 8 bases, with 11 bases lying between them. This CDR3 comprises 13 residues.

The rearrangement uses TRBV11-2 and TRBJ2-5; D gene unclear. Trimming removed 0 bases from V and 5 bases from J, with 10 bases in between. The length of the CDR3 is 14 residues. In germline, CDR1 is SGHAT, CDR2 FQNNGV. Here the CDR3 DNA reads TGTGCCAGCAGCTTAGACCTATCTGGGGAGACCCAGTACTTC. This gives the protein CASSLDLSGETQYF.

The V and J genes are TRBV6-5 and TRBJ2-1; TRBD2 agrees at 7 bases. Germline CDR1 and CDR2: MNHEY and SVGAGI. Losses at the gene ends were 4 bases for V and 7 bases for J; bases not matched to a gene: 7. The CDR3 is 14 residues long. The CDR3 DNA follows: TGTGCCAGCAGTTCTAGCGGTTGGTTGAATGAGCAGTTCTTC. This translates into CASSSSGWLNEQFF.

The rearrangement links TRBV19 to TRBJ2-7, with TRBD2 matching 11 bases. Germline V gene sequence: CDR1 LNHDA, CDR2 SQIVND (reference sequence). V trimming: 6 bases; J trimming: 0 bases; junction bases outside the gene matches: 4. This CDR3 comprises 15 residues. CDR3 residues: CASRPGTSGSYEQYF. CDR3 nucleotide sequence: TGTGCCAGTAGGCCCGGGACTAGCGGCTCCTACGAGCAGTACTTC.

The genes are TRBV19 and TRBJ2-2, with a tentative D call TRBD2 (6 bases). The length of the CDR3 is 14 residues. Trimming took 7 bases from V and 4 from J, leaving 13 bases between them. The germline V gene has CDR1 LNHDA and CDR2 SQIVND (reference sequence). The CDR3 region has the DNA TGTGCCAGTAATACCCCCGGGAGCACCGGGGAGCTGTTTTTT. Amino acids: CASNTPGSTGELFF.